This T cell receptor beta chain derives from a study of human T cells and chemical hapten exposure. As for the study in general: TCR yields per sample varied mostly from small pooled library volume differences. Findings and caveats of the study: Relative to controls, expanded TCRs formed significantly more large CDR3 similarity clusters. The donors suffered from alopecia, so their immune response may not match that of healthy people. With regard to DPC sensitization, TCRs above 1 in 1000 frequency did not change.

Germline V gene data show CDR1 as MDHEN and CDR2 as SYDVKM. Trimming removed 6 bases from V and 7 bases from J, with 18 bases in between. The CDR3 totals 14 residues. In the case of this clonotype: Its target is unknown.

TCRdb recomputed calls from the RACE reads with MiXCR, one row per CDR3 protein. Here the sample spans 50,000 to 65,000 distinct CDR3 sequences, more than 9.5% being singletons. Time point reported: patch test 3, about 24 weeks after DPC sensitization. Stated treatment: therapeutic diphenylcyclopropenone sensitization with weekly scalp DPC. The rearrangement links TRBV28 to TRBJ1-2, with D unresolved. The origin of this receptor is a woman aged 40 to 50 with alopecia areata. Some clones in this sample may be carry-over from other donors' samples. The material sequenced was whole blood, taken in connection with sensitization to the hapten diphenylcyclopropenone (DPC). For the CDR3, the DNA is TGTGCCAGCAGCGCAGAGACCATTTCTCCTGGCTACACCTTC. Translating it yields CASSAETISPGYTF.